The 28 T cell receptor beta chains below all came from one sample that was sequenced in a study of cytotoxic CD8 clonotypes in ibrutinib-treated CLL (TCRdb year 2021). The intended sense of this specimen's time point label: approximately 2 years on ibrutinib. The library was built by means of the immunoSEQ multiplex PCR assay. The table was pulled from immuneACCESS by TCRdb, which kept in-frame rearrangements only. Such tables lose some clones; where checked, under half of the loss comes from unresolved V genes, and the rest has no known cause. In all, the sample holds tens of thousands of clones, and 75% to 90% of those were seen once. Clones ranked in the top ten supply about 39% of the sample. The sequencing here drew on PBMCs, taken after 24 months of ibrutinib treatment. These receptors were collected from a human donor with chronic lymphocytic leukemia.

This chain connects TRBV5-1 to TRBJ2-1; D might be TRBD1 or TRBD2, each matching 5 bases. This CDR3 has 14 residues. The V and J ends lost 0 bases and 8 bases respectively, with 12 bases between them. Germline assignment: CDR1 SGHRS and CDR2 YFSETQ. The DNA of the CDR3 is TGCGCCAGCAGCTTGGTCAGGGACCGGGATGAGCAGTTCTTC. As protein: CASSLVRDRDEQFF.

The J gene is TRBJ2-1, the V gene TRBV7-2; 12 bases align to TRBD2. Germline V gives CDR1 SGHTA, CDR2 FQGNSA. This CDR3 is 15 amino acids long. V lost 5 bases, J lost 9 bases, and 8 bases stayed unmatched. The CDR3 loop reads CASSPPGLAGLEQFF. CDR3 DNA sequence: TGTGCCAGCAGCCCCCCGGGACTAGCGGGCCTTGAGCAGTTCTTC.

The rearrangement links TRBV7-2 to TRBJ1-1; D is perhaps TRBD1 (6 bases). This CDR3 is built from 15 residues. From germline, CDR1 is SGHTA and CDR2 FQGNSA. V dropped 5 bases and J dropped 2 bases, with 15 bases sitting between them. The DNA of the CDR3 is TGTGCCAGCAGCGACCCCGGGACACCCAACACTGAAGCTTTCTTT. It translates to CASSDPGTPNTEAFF.

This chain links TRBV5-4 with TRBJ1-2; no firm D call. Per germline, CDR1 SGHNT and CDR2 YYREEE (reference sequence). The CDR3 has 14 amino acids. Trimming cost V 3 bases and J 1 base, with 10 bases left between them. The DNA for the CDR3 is TGTGCCAGCAGCTCCAGATTAGTTAACTATGGCTACACCTTC. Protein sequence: CASSSRLVNYGYTF.

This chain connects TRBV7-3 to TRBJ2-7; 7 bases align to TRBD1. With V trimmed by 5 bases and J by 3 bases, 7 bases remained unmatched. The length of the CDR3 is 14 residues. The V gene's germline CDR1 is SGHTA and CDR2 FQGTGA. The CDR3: CASSPSRDSYEQYF. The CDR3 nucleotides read TGTGCCAGCAGCCCCTCCCGGGACAGCTACGAGCAGTACTTC.

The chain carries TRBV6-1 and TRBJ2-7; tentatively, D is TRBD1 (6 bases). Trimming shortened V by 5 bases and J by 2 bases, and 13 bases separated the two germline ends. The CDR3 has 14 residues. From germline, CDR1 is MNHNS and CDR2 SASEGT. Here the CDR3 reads CASSSTGFAYEQYF. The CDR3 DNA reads TGTGCCAGCAGTTCGACAGGCTTCGCCTACGAGCAGTACTTC.

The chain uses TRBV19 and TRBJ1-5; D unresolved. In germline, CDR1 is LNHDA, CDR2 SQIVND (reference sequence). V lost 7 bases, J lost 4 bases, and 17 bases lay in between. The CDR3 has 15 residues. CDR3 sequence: CASTDGRLQNQPQHF. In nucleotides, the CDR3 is TGTGCCAGTACGGACGGAAGATTACAAAATCAGCCCCAGCATTTT.

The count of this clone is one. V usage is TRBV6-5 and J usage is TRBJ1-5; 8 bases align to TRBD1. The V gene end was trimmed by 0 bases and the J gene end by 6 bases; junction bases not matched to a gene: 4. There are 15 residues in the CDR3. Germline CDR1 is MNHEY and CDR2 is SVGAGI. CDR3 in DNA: TGTGCCAGCAGTTACTCTCAGGGGGCTGGTCAGCCCCAGCATTTT. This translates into CASSYSQGAGQPQHF.

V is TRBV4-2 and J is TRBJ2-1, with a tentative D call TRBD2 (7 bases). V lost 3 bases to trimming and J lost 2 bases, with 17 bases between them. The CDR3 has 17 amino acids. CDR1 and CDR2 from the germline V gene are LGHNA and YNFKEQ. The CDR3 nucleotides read TGTGCCAGCAGCCACTCCGGGGGCGGGAGAACCTACAATGAGCAGTTCTTC. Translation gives CASSHSGGGRTYNEQFF.

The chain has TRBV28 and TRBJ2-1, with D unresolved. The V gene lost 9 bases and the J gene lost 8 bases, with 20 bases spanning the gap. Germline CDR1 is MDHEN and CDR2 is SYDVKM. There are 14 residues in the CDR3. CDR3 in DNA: TGTGCCAGTCTACCCCAAGGTCGAGCAGATGAGCAGTTCTTC. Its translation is CASLPQGRADEQFF.

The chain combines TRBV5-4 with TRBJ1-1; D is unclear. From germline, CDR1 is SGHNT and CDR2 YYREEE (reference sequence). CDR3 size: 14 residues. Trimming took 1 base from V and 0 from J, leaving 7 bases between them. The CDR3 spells CASSLPGMNTEAFF. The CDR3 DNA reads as TGTGCCAGCAGCTTGCCGGGGATGAACACTGAAGCTTTCTTT.

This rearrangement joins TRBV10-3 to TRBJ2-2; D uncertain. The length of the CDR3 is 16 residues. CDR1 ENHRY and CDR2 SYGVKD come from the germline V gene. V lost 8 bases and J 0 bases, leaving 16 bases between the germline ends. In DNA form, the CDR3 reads TGTGCCATCGGGGATCGTGGGTCCCCGAACACCGGGGAGCTGTTTTTT. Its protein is CAIGDRGSPNTGELFF.

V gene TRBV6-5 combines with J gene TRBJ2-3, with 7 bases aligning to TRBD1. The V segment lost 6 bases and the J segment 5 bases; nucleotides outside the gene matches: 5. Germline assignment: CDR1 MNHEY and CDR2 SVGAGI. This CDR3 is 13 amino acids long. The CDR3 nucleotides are TGTGCCAGCAGCGCGACAGGGAGAGATACGCAGTATTTT. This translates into CASSATGRDTQYF.

CDR3 in DNA: TGTGCCATCAGACCCGGGACTAGTAGCCACGAGCAGTACTTC. Its protein is CAIRPGTSSHEQYF. The chain combines TRBV10-3 with TRBJ2-7; 8 bases align to TRBD2. Trimming removed 6 bases from V and 5 bases from J; junction bases left unmatched: 9. CDR1 and CDR2 (germline): ENHRY, SYGVKD. This CDR3 has 14 residues.

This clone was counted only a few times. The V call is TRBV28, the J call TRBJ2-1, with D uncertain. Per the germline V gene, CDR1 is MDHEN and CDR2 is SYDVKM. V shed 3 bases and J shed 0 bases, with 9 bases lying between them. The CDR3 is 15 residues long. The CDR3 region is CASSFDFSSYNEQFF. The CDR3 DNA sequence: TGTGCCAGCAGTTTTGACTTCAGCTCCTACAATGAGCAGTTCTTC.

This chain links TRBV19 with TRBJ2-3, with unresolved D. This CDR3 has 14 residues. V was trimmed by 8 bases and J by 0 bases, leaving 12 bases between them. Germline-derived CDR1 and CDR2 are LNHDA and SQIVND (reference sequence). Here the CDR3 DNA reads TGTGCCAGTCGAAGGTCCTTTAGCACAGATACGCAGTATTTT. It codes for CASRRSFSTDTQYF.

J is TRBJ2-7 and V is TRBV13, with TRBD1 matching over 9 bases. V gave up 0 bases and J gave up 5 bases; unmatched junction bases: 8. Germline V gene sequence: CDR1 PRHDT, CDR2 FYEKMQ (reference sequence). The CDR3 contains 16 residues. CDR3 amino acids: CASSLGGDRDLDEQYF. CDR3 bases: TGTGCCAGCAGCTTAGGCGGGGACAGGGATTTGGACGAGCAGTACTTC.

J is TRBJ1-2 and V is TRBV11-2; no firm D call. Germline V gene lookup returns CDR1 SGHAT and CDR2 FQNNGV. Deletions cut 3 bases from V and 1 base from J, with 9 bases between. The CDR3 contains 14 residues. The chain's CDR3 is CASSFSAGNYGYTF. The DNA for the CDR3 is TGTGCCAGCAGCTTTAGCGCCGGTAACTATGGCTACACCTTC.

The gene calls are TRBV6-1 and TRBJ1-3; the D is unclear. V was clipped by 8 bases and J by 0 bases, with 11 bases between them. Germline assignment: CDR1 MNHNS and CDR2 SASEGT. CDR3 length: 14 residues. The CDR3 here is CASFVGVSGNTIYF. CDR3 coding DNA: TGTGCCAGCTTTGTGGGAGTCTCTGGAAACACCATATATTTT.

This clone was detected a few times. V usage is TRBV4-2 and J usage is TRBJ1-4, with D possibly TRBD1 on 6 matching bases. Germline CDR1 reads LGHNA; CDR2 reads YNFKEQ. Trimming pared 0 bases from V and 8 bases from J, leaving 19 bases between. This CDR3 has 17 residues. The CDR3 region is CASSQDGRRQAYEKLFF. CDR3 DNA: TGTGCCAGCAGCCAAGATGGTAGGAGACAGGCCTACGAAAAACTGTTTTTT.

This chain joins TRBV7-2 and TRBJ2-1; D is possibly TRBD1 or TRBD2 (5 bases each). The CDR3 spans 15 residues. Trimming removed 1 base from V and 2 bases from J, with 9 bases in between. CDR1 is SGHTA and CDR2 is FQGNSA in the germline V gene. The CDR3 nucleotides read TGTGCCAGCAGCTTAGACGGGACCCCCTACAATGAGCAGTTCTTC. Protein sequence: CASSLDGTPYNEQFF.

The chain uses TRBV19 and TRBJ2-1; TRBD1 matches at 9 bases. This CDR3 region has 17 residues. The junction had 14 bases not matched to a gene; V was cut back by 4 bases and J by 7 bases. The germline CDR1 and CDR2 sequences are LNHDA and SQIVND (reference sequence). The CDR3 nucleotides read TGTGCCAGTAGTAGGGTGTTGAGGACAGGGGTCCGAAATGAGCAGTTCTTC. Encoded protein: CASSRVLRTGVRNEQFF. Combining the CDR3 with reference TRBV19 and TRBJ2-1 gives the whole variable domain DGGITQSPKYLFRKEGQNVTLSCEQNLNHDAMYWYRQDPGQGLRLIYYSQIVNDFQKGDIAEGYSVSREKKESFPLTVTSAQKNPTAFYLCASSRVLRTGVRNEQFFGPGTRLTVL.

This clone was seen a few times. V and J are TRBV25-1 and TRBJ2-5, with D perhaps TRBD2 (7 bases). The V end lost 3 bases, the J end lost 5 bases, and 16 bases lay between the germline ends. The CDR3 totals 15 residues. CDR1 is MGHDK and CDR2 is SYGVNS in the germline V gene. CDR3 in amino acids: CASSERGAGRETQYF. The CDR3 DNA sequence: TGTGCCAGCAGTGAGAGGGGGGCCGGGAGGGAGACCCAGTACTTC.

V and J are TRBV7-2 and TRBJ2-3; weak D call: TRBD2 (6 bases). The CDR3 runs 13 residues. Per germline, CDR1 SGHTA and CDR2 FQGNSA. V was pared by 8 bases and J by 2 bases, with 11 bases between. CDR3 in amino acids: CASAAGNTDTQYF. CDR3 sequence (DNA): TGTGCCAGCGCGGCGGGAAACACAGATACGCAGTATTTT.

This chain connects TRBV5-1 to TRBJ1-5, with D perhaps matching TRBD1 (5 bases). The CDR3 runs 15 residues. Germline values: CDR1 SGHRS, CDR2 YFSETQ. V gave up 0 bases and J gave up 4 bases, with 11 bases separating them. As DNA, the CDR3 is TGCGCCAGCAGCTTGGCCGGGACGGGGAATCAGCCCCAGCATTTT. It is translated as CASSLAGTGNQPQHF.

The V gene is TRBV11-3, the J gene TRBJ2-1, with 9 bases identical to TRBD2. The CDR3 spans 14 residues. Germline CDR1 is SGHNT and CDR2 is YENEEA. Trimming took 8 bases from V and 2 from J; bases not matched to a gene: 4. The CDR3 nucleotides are TGTGCCAGCTCGCGGGAGGGTGCCTACAATGAGCAGTTCTTC. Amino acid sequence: CASSREGAYNEQFF.

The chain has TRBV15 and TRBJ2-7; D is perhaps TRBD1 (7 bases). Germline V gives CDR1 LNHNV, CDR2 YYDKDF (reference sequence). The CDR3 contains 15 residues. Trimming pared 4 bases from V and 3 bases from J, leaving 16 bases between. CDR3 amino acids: CATSKGRQGGYEQYF. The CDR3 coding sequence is TGTGCCACCAGCAAAGGCCGGCAGGGGGGCTACGAGCAGTACTTC. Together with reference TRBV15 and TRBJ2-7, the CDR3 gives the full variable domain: DAMVIQNPRYQVTQFGKPVTLSCSQTLNHNVMYWYQQKSSQAPKLLFHYYDKDFNNEADTPDNFQSRRPNTSFCFLDIRSPGLGDTAMYLCATSKGRQGGYEQYFGPGTRLTVT.

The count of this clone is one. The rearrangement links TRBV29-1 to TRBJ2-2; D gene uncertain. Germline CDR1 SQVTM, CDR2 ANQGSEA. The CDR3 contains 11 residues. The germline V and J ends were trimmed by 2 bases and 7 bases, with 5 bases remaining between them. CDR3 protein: CSVEYNGELFF. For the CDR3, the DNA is TGCAGCGTTGAATACAACGGGGAGCTGTTTTTT.